These 7 T cell receptor beta chains share one sample of origin, sequenced in a study of CD8 T cells in Susac syndrome. Reverse transcription of roughly 0.5 to 1 ug RNA was carried out with random hexamers. TCRdb reprocessed the immunoSEQ multiplex PCR reads via MiXCR and lists one record per CDR3 protein. The sample yields 250,000 to 350,000 distinct CDR3 sequences, 70% to 90% seen once. The sample comprised CD8+ T cells from PBMCs. The receptors shown here come from a human donor with multiple sclerosis.

The CDR3 coding sequence is TGTGCCAGCAGCGCTTCCGGGACTAGCGGGAGGAATGAGCAGTTCTTC. Translation gives CASSASGTSGRNEQFF. This chain joins TRBV9 and TRBJ2-1; 15 positions match TRBD2. There are 16 residues in the CDR3. CDR1 is SGDLS and CDR2 is YYNGEE in the germline V gene. V was clipped by 3 bases and J by 7 bases; unmatched bases: 5. The complete variable domain, with remaining parts taken from reference TRBV9 and TRBJ2-1, reads DSGVTQTPKHLITATGQRVTLRCSPRSGDLSVYWYQQSLDQGLQFLIQYYNGEERAKGNILERFSAQQFPDLHSELNLSSLELGDSALYFCASSASGTSGRNEQFFGPGTRLTVL.

J is TRBJ2-3 and V is TRBV7-3; D is possibly TRBD2 (6 bases). CDR3 length: 17 residues. V was clipped by 3 bases and J by 0 bases, with 16 bases between them. Germline-derived CDR1 and CDR2 are SGHTA and FQGTGA. The CDR3 DNA reads as TGTGCCAGCAGCTTCGCAAGCGGGTCGCCAAGCACAGATACGCAGTATTTT. Translating gives CASSFASGSPSTDTQYF.

The chain uses TRBV11-2 and TRBJ2-3, with 10 bases lining up with TRBD2. With V trimmed by 1 base and J by 7 bases, 5 bases remained unmatched. Germline assignment: CDR1 SGHAT and CDR2 FQNNGV. This CDR3 has 15 residues. Here the CDR3 reads CASSLVASGSHTQYF. The CDR3 DNA reads as TGTGCCAGCAGCTTAGTCGCTAGCGGGAGCCATACGCAGTATTTT. The whole variable domain, remainder taken from reference TRBV11-2 and TRBJ2-3, is EAGVAQSPRYKIIEKRQSVAFWCNPISGHATLYWYQQILGQGPKLLIQFQNNGVVDDSQLPKDRFSAERLKGVDSTLKIQPAKLEDSAVYLCASSLVASGSHTQYFGPGTRLTVL.

Here the CDR3 reads CASSYGESSYNEQFF. The CDR3 nucleotides read TGCGCCAGCAGCTATGGGGAGAGCTCCTACAATGAGCAGTTCTTC. This chain joins TRBV5-1 and TRBJ2-1; D possibly corresponds to TRBD2 (5 bases). V dropped 3 bases and J dropped 0 bases, with 10 bases sitting between them. The CDR3 runs 15 residues. Germline CDR1 is SGHRS and CDR2 is YFSETQ. Combining the CDR3 with reference TRBV5-1 and TRBJ2-1 gives the whole variable domain KAGVTQTPRYLIKTRGQQVTLSCSPISGHRSVSWYQQTPGQGLQFLFEYFSETQRNKGNFPGRFSGRQFSNSRSEMNVSTLELGDSALYLCASSYGESSYNEQFFGPGTRLTVL.

The chain joins TRBV27 to TRBJ2-7; D may be TRBD1 (5 bases). The CDR3 has 16 amino acids. In germline, CDR1 is MNHEY, CDR2 SMNVEV (reference sequence). V was clipped by 5 bases and J by 4 bases, with 21 bases between them. CDR3 region: CASSPGPGYPTYEQYF. CDR3 sequence (DNA): TGTGCCAGCAGTCCTGGCCCAGGGTACCCAACTTACGAGCAGTACTTC.

The rearrangement links TRBV5-5 to TRBJ2-4; 12 bases match TRBD2. The V gene's germline CDR1 is SGHKS and CDR2 YYEKEE (reference sequence). The CDR3 length is 17 residues. V trimming: 1 base; J trimming: 4 bases; junction bases outside the gene matches: 6. The CDR3 DNA reads TGTGCCAGCAGCTTGACGCTAGCGGGAGGGCCGAAAAACATTCAGTACTTC. This sequence encodes CASSLTLAGGPKNIQYF. Based on the CDR3 plus reference TRBV5-5 and TRBJ2-4, the full variable domain is DAGVTQSPTHLIKTRGQQVTLRCSPISGHKSVSWYQQVLGQGPQFIFQYYEKEERGRGNFPDRFSARQFPNYSSELNVNALLLGDSALYLCASSLTLAGGPKNIQYFGAGTRLSVL.

This clonotype showed up just once. J is TRBJ2-3 and V is TRBV7-9; 14 nucleotides agree with TRBD2. In germline, CDR1 is SEHNR, CDR2 FQNEAQ (reference sequence). The CDR3 consists of 18 residues. V lost 11 bases to trimming and J lost 4 bases; unmatched junction nucleotides: 17. Written as DNA, the CDR3 is TGTGCCGGCCGTGGGACTAGCGGGAGTTTGGGCCCCCCAGATACGCAGTATTTT. This translates into CAGRGTSGSLGPPDTQYF.